This T cell receptor beta chain was sequenced in a study of T-cell memory formation after mild COVID-19. TCR alpha and TCR beta cDNA libraries with sample barcodes and UMIs came from 5'RACE using constant-segment primers. TCRdb analysed the 5' RACE reads with MiXCR anew, one entry per CDR3 protein. The table records roughly 250,000 distinct CDR3 sequences, about 16% of them present only once. The study's findings and limits: Some clones that responded turned up in pre-infection memory, which suggests that cross-reactive memory joined in. While clones contracting from day 15 to 85 were balanced between CD4 and CD8, later expanders leaned CD4+.

This clonotype was seen only a few times. The antigen is undetermined. This CDR3 has 12 residues. V was cut by 6 bases and J by 7 bases, with 9 bases left in between. The specimen sequenced was PBMCs or a T cell subset sorted from them (not recorded which). This chain uses TRBV12-3 or TRBV12-4 with TRBJ2-2; D is uncertain. The TCR originated in a young man who had mild COVID-19 (a few samples of this study predate the infection). Cell type and time point are not known. Here the CDR3 DNA reads TGTGCCAGCAGCTCAGACCTCGGGGAGCTGTTTTTT. Translated, it gives CASSSDLGELFF.